This T cell receptor beta chain appears in the sequencing data of a study of blood T cells in healthy people across ages. Findings and limits, study-wide: Estimated diversity across one million T cells was deemed an underestimate. Without sorted subsets, naive and antigen-experienced compartments could not be conclusively compared.

V lost 6 bases to trimming and J lost 7 bases; unmatched junction nucleotides: 14. CDR3 size: 15 residues. The germline V gene encodes CDR1 MNHNS and CDR2 SASEGT. A J-beta primer mix and a sample-barcoded 5' primer were used in a second PCR of roughly 7 to 12 cycles. MiXCR, applied by TCRdb to the 5' RACE reads, yields one record per CDR3 protein. The table has 780,000 or so distinct CDR3 sequences, around three fifths seen once. In regard to this clonotype: Its antigen is undetermined.

Isolated PBMCs totaled at least 6.5 million in each sample. The specimen sequenced was blood. This chain links TRBV6-1 with TRBJ1-1; 7 nucleotides align to TRBD1. This TCR derives from a man aged 35 to 55 in good health. CDR3 loop: CASSGMGGQSSEAFF. CDR3 coding DNA: TGTGCCAGCAGCGGAATGGGGGGACAGTCGAGTGAAGCTTTCTTT.